Presented here are 16 T cell receptor beta chains from one specimen sequenced in a study of blood T cell repertoires in COVID-19. Clones were sequenced by immunoSEQ multiplex PCR, and TCRdb holds only the in-frame ones, with some missing. The sample contains more than 200,000 clones, over 75% of which appear only once. The material sequenced was PBMCs or T cells enriched from blood (not recorded which). These receptors all come from a young man in a cohort exposed to, infected with or recovered from COVID-19 (not recorded which).

The V and J genes are TRBV19 and TRBJ2-2; 7 nucleotides match TRBD2. The J segment lost 5 bases and the V segment lost 3 bases, leaving 6 bases of the junction unmatched. The germline V gene has CDR1 LNHDA and CDR2 SQIVND (reference sequence). CDR3 length equals 15 residues. The CDR3 sequence is CASSMAGVGTGELFF. DNA for the CDR3: TGTGCCAGTAGTATGGCGGGAGTTGGGACCGGGGAGCTGTTTTTT. Based on the CDR3 plus reference TRBV19 and TRBJ2-2, the full variable domain is DGGITQSPKYLFRKEGQNVTLSCEQNLNHDAMYWYRQDPGQGLRLIYYSQIVNDFQKGDIAEGYSVSREKKESFPLTVTSAQKNPTAFYLCASSMAGVGTGELFFGEGSRLTVL.

In regard to this clone: Other DNA sequences from this sample encode an identical CDR3 as well. The rearrangement uses TRBV6-5 and TRBJ1-6; 8 bases line up with TRBD1. Germline loops: CDR1 MNHEY, CDR2 SVGAGI. The CDR3 is made up of 14 amino acids. With 5 bases clipped from V and 7 bases from J, the junction kept 4 bases outside the gene matches. This CDR3 reads CASSLDRVNSPLHF. The CDR3 bases are TGTGCCAGCAGTCTGGACAGGGTGAATTCACCCCTCCACTTT.

This clone occurred once. The rearrangement joins TRBV6-6 to TRBJ2-1; D is possibly TRBD2 (6 bases). Germline loops: CDR1 MNHNY, CDR2 SVGAGI (reference sequence). Between the trimmed V and J ends, which lost 6 bases and 9 bases, there was a span of 12 bases. This CDR3 is 12 amino acids long. The CDR3 region is CASSRGTSEQFF. Written as DNA, the CDR3 is TGTGCCAGCAGCCGGGGGACTTCTGAGCAGTTCTTC.

This chain uses TRBV7-6 with TRBJ1-5; D is unclear. Between the trimmed V and J ends, which lost 5 bases and 3 bases, there was a span of 5 bases. Germline CDR1 SGHVS, CDR2 FNYEAQ. This CDR3 contains 12 residues. The CDR3 nucleotides are TGTGCCAGCAGCCCATTCAATCAGCCCCAGCATTTT. This encodes CASSPFNQPQHF.

This rearrangement joins TRBV28 to TRBJ2-1, with TRBD1 identical over 7 bases. The CDR3 is made up of 13 amino acids. V lost 6 bases, J lost 7 bases, and 6 bases stayed unmatched. Germline CDR1 MDHEN, CDR2 SYDVKM. The CDR3 loop is CASRNQGENEQFF. CDR3 bases: TGTGCCAGCAGGAACCAGGGGGAGAATGAGCAGTTCTTC.

This clone was observed a single time. The chain couples TRBV3-1 (or the pseudogene TRBV3-2) to TRBJ2-2, with 7 positions matching TRBD2. The CDR3 is made up of 19 amino acids. With 4 bases clipped from V and 1 base from J, the junction kept 15 bases outside the gene matches. Per germline, CDR1 LGHDT and CDR2 YNNKEL (reference sequence). DNA for the CDR3: TGTGCCAGCAGCCTAACCGTTTCGATGGTAGCGGGGAACACCGGGGAGCTGTTTTTT. Its protein product is CASSLTVSMVAGNTGELFF.

The J gene is TRBJ1-2, the V gene TRBV6-5; 8 bases align to TRBD1. The CDR3 sequence is 13 residues long. The germline V gene has CDR1 MNHEY and CDR2 SVGAGI. J was trimmed by 8 bases and V by 5 bases; bases with no gene match: 7. CDR3 bases: TGTGCCAGCAGTCCGAGGACAGGGCTCGGCTACACCTTC. Translation: CASSPRTGLGYTF.

The J gene is TRBJ2-1, the V gene TRBV5-1, with 11 bases identical to TRBD2. Germline V CDR1 and CDR2: SGHRS, YFSETQ. The length of the CDR3 is 16 residues. The V and J ends lost 4 bases and 6 bases, in that order; junction bases with no gene match: 9. This CDR3 is CASSVGGLAGSNEQFF. CDR3 nucleotides: TGCGCCAGCAGCGTCGGTGGACTAGCGGGTTCCAATGAGCAGTTCTTC.

This chain connects TRBV9 to TRBJ2-2, with 11 bases matching TRBD2. Unmatched junction bases numbered 5, after V lost 3 bases and J lost 4 bases. Germline V gives CDR1 SGDLS, CDR2 YYNGEE. CDR3 length equals 16 residues. The CDR3 region has the DNA TGTGCCAGCAGCGGGAACCTAGCGGGGGGCACCGGGGAGCTGTTTTTT. Its translation is CASSGNLAGGTGELFF.

V is TRBV11-1 and J is TRBJ2-2, with 8 nucleotides matching TRBD1. Germline lookup yields CDR1 SGHAT and CDR2 FQDESV (reference sequence). The CDR3 is 14 residues long. Losses at the gene ends were 2 bases for V and 8 bases for J; bases not matched to a gene: 4. CDR3: CASSLLDRAGELFF. The DNA of the CDR3 is TGTGCCAGCAGCTTATTGGACAGGGCTGGGGAGCTGTTTTTT. Full variable domain (missing parts from reference TRBV11-1 and TRBJ2-2): EAEVAQSPRYKITEKSQAVAFWCDPISGHATLYWYRQILGQGPELLVQFQDESVVDDSQLPKDRFSAERLKGVDSTLKIQPAELGDSAMYLCASSLLDRAGELFFGEGSRLTVL.

J is TRBJ2-1 and V is TRBV7-3, with 12 bases identical to TRBD2. Germline V CDR1 and CDR2: SGHTA, FQGTGA. The CDR3 has 18 residues. V shed 4 bases and J 9 bases; nucleotides not matched to a gene: 16. The CDR3 here is CASSSLPGLAGLNREQFF. The CDR3 DNA reads TGTGCCAGCAGCTCCTTACCGGGACTAGCGGGTCTTAATCGTGAGCAGTTCTTC.

The genes are TRBV6-5 and TRBJ2-5, with 8 bases matching TRBD1. The CDR3 runs 13 residues. Germline V gives CDR1 MNHEY, CDR2 SVGAGI. V lost 10 bases, J lost 1 base, and 5 bases stayed unmatched. CDR3 residues: CATKDRVQETQYF. The CDR3 DNA reads TGTGCCACTAAGGACAGGGTCCAAGAGACCCAGTACTTC.

This chain links TRBV4-1 with TRBJ2-7; possibly TRBD2 for D (5 bases). CDR3 length: 15 residues. Trimming removed 4 bases at V and 2 bases at J, with 15 bases between. Germline V gives CDR1 MGHRA, CDR2 YSYEKL. CDR3 loop: CASSLGSERPYEQYF. Here the CDR3 DNA reads TGCGCCAGCAGCCTAGGGAGCGAGCGGCCCTACGAGCAGTACTTC.

The gene calls are TRBV7-9 and TRBJ1-2, with D tentatively TRBD1 (6 bases). V was pared by 5 bases and J by 6 bases, with 22 bases between. Germline V gives CDR1 SEHNR, CDR2 FQNEAQ (reference sequence). The CDR3 contains 16 residues. CDR3 amino acids: CASSPSHGGREDGYTF. As DNA, the CDR3 is TGTGCCAGCAGCCCGAGCCACGGGGGGCGGGAGGATGGCTACACCTTC.

V and J are TRBV19 and TRBJ1-1; 7 nucleotides align to TRBD1. Germline values: CDR1 LNHDA, CDR2 SQIVND (reference sequence). This CDR3 is 16 amino acids long. V lost 3 bases to trimming and J lost 9 bases; unmatched junction nucleotides: 16. CDR3 loop: CASSIGNTDGGGKAFF. The CDR3, as DNA: TGTGCCAGTAGTATCGGGAACACGGATGGAGGGGGCAAAGCTTTCTTT. The complete variable domain, with remaining parts taken from reference TRBV19 and TRBJ1-1, reads DGGITQSPKYLFRKEGQNVTLSCEQNLNHDAMYWYRQDPGQGLRLIYYSQIVNDFQKGDIAEGYSVSREKKESFPLTVTSAQKNPTAFYLCASSIGNTDGGGKAFFGQGTRLTVV.

In its sample, this clone was seen a few times. This chain links TRBV28 with TRBJ1-5; tentative D call: TRBD1 (6 bases). This CDR3 has 15 residues. Trimming took 8 bases from V and 4 from J, leaving 18 bases between them. The germline V gene encodes CDR1 MDHEN and CDR2 SYDVKM. DNA for the CDR3: TGTGCCAGCCAAAAAGGGGGGGTAGTGAATCAGCCCCAGCATTTT. Residues: CASQKGGVVNQPQHF. Full variable domain (rest looked up from reference TRBV28 and TRBJ1-5): DVKVTQSSRYLVKRTGEKVFLECVQDMDHENMFWYRQDPGLGLRLIYFSYDVKMKEKGDIPEGYSVSREKKERFSLILESASTNQTSMYLCASQKGGVVNQPQHFGDGTRLSIL.